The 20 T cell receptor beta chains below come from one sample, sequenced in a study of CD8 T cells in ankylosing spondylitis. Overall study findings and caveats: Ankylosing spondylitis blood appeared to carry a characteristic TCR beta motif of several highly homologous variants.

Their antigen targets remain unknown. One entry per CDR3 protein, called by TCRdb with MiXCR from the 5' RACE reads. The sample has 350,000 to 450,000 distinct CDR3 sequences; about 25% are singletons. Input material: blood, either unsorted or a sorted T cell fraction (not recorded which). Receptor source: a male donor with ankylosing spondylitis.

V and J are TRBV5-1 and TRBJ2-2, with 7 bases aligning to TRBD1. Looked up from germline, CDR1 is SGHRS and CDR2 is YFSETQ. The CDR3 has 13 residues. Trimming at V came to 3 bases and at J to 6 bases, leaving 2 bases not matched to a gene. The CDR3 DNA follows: TGCGCCAGCAGCTCCGGACAGGCCGGGGAGCTGTTTTTT. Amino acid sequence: CASSSGQAGELFF.

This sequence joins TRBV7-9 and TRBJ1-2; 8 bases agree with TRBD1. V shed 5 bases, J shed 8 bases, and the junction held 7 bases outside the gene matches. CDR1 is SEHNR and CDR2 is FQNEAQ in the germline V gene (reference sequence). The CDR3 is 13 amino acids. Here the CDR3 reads CASSPGQGFGYTF. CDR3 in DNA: TGTGCCAGCAGCCCCGGACAGGGATTCGGCTACACCTTC.

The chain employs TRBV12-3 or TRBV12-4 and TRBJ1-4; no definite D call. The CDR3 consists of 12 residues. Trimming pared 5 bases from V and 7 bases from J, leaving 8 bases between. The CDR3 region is CASSPSVEKLFF. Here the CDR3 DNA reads TGTGCCAGCAGTCCATCAGTTGAAAAACTGTTTTTT.

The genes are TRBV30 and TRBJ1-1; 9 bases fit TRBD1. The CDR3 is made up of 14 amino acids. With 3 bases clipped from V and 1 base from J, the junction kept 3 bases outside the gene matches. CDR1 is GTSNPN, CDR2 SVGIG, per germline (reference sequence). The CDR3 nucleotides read TGTGCCTGGAGAGGGGACAGGGAGAACACTGAAGCTTTCTTT. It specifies CAWRGDRENTEAFF.

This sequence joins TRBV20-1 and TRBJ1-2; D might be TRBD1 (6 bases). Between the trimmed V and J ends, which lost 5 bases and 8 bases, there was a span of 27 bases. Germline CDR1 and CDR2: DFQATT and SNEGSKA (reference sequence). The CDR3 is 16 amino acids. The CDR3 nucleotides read TGCAGTGCTCCCCGATTACAGGGTTTAATTCTCGTGGGCTACACCTTC. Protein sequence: CSAPRLQGLILVGYTF.

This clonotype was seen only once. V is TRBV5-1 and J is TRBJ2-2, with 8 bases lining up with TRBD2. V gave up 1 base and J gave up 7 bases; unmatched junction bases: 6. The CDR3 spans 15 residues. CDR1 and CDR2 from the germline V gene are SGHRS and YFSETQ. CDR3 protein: CASSLSAGGGGELFF. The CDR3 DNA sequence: TGCGCCAGCAGCTTGTCGGCGGGAGGCGGCGGGGAGCTGTTTTTT.

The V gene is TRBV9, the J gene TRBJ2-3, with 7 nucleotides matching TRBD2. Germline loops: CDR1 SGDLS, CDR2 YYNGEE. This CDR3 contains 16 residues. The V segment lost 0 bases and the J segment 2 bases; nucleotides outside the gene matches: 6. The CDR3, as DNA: TGTGCCAGCAGCGTAGAGCGGGGTTTTTACACAGATACGCAGTATTTT. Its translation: CASSVERGFYTDTQYF.

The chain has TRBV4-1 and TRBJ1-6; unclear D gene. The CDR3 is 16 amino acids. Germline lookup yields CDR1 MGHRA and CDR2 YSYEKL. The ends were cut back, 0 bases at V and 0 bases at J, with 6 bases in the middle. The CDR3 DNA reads TGCGCCAGCAGCCAAGATACGGGCTCCTATAATTCACCCCTCCACTTT. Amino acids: CASSQDTGSYNSPLHF.

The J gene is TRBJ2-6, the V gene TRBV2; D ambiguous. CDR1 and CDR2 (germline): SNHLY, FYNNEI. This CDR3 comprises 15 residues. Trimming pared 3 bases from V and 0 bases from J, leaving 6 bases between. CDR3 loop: CASSDLFSGANVLTF. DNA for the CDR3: TGTGCCAGCAGTGATCTATTCTCTGGGGCCAACGTCCTGACTTTC. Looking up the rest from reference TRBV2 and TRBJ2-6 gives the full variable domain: EPEVTQTPSHQVTQMGQEVILRCVPISNHLYFYWYRQILGQKVEFLVSFYNNEISEKSEIFDDQFSVERPDGSNFTLKIRSTKLEDSAMYFCASSDLFSGANVLTFGAGSRLTVL.

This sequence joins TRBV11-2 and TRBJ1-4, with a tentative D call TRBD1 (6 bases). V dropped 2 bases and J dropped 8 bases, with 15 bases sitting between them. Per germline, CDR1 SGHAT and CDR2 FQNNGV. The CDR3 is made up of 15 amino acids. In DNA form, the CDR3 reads TGTGCCAGCAGCTTATTGCAGGGGAAGTTGGAAAAACTGTTTTTT. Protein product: CASSLLQGKLEKLFF.

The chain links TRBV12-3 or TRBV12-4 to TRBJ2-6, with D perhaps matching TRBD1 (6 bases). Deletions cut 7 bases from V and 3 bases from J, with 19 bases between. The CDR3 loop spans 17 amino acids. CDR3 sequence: CASNNLGASSGANVLTF. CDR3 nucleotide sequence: TGTGCCAGCAACAACCTGGGGGCTAGTAGTGGGGCCAACGTCCTGACTTTC.

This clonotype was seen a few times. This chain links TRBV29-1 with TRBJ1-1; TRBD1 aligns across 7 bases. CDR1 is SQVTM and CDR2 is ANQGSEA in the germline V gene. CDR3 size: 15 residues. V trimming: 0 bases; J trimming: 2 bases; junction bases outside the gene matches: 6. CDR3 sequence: CSVEDPNRGNTEAFF. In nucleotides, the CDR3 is TGCAGCGTTGAAGATCCAAACAGGGGCAACACTGAAGCTTTCTTT.

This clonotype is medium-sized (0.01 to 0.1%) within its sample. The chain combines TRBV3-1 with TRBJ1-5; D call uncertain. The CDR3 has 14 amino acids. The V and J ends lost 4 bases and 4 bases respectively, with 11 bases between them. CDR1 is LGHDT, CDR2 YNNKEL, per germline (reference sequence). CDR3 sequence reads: CASSPQLGNQPQHF. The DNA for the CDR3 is TGTGCCAGCAGCCCCCAACTGGGGAATCAGCCCCAGCATTTT.

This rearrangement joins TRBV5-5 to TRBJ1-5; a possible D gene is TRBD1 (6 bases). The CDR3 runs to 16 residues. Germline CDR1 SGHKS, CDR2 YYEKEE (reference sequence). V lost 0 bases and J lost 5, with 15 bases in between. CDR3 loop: CASSLDDRISYQPQHF. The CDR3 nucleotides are TGTGCCAGCAGCTTGGACGACAGGATAAGTTATCAGCCCCAGCATTTT. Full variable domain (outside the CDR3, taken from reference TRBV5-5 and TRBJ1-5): DAGVTQSPTHLIKTRGQQVTLRCSPISGHKSVSWYQQVLGQGPQFIFQYYEKEERGRGNFPDRFSARQFPNYSSELNVNALLLGDSALYLCASSLDDRISYQPQHFGDGTRLSIL.

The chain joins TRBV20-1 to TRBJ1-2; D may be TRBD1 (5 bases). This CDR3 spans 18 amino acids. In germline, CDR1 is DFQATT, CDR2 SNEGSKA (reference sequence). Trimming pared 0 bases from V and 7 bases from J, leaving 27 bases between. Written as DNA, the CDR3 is TGCAGTGCTAGAGACCGCTCCTTTGGCGGAGGGGCGGCCGGTGGCTACACCTTC. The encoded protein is CSARDRSFGGGAAGGYTF.

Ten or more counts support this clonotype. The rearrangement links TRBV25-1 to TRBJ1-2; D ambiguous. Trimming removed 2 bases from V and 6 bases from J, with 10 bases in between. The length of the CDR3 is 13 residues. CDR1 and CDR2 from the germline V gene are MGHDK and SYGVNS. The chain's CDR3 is CASSEPSSHGYTF. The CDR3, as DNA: TGTGCCAGCAGTGAACCCTCGTCCCATGGCTACACCTTC.

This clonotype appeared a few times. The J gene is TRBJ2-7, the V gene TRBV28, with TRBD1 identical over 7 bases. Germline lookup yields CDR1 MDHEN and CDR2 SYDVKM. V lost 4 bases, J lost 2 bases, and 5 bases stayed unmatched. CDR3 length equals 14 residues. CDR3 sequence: CASSSTTGAYEQYF. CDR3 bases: TGTGCCAGCAGTTCCACTACAGGGGCCTACGAGCAGTACTTC.

The CDR3 loop reads CASTIRDRAQETQYF. The CDR3 DNA sequence: TGCGCCAGCACCATCCGGGACAGGGCACAAGAGACCCAGTACTTC. The rearrangement links TRBV5-1 to TRBJ2-5, with 9 nucleotides matching TRBD1. V shed 6 bases, J shed 2 bases, and the junction held 8 bases outside the gene matches. CDR1 and CDR2 from the germline V gene are SGHRS and YFSETQ. The length of the CDR3 is 15 residues.

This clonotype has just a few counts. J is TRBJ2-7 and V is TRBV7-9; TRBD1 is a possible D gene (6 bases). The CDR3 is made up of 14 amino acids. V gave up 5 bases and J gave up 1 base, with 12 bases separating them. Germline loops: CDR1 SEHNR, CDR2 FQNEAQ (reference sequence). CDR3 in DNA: TGTGCCAGCAGCCCATACAGGGTATCCTACGAGCAGTACTTC. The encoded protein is CASSPYRVSYEQYF.

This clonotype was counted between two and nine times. CDR3 bases: TGTGCCAGCAGTTTCTCCGGGAGGACGCCCCGGGAGCTGTTTTTT. Amino acid sequence: CASSFSGRTPRELFF. V and J are TRBV27 and TRBJ2-2; 7 nucleotides agree with TRBD2. J gave up 9 bases and V 3 bases, and 10 bases lay outside the gene matches. CDR1 and CDR2 (germline): MNHEY, SMNVEV (reference sequence). This CDR3 comprises 15 residues.